This TCR beta chain is drawn from a study of OX40 agonist ivuxolimab in advanced cancers. Study-wide background: One hepatocellular carcinoma and a couple of cutaneous melanoma patients partially responded.

The CDR3 spans 14 residues. Germline lookup yields CDR1 MNHEY and CDR2 SVGAGI. Trimming at V came to 5 bases and at J to 6 bases, leaving 7 bases not matched to a gene. TCRdb keeps only in-frame clones here, not all; method: immunoSEQ multiplex PCR. The sample has around 69,000 clones, about 85% seen once. The origin of this receptor is an adult with an advanced solid tumor such as melanoma, head and neck, liver or kidney cancer. The rearrangement uses TRBV6-5 and TRBJ1-5, with 7 bases matching TRBD1. The sequencing here drew on CD4+ or CD8+ T cells sorted from blood, taken in a trial of the OX40 agonist ivuxolimab. The CDR3 DNA follows: TGTGCCAGCAGTCCAACAGGGGTAGGTCAGCCCCAGCATTTT. This gives the protein CASSPTGVGQPQHF.